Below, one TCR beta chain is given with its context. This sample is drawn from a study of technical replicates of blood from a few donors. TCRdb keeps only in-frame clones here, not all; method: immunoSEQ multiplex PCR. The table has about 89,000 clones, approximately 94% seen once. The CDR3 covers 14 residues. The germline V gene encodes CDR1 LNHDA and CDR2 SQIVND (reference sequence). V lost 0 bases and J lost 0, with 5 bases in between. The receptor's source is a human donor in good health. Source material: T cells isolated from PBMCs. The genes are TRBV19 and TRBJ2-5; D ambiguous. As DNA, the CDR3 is TGTGCCAGTAGTATAGACAGGTACCAAGAGACCCAGTACTTC. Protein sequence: CASSIDRYQETQYF.